One sample yielded the 17 T cell receptor beta chains listed below, sequenced in a study of T cell repertoires in cytomegalovirus infection. Their specific antigens are unknown. TCRdb reanalysed the reads using MiXCR and keeps one entry per CDR3 protein. The data contain roughly 920,000 distinct CDR3 sequences, roughly 30% of them singletons. The sample consisted of cultured CD8+ T cells from PBMCs, taken from culture after CMV antigen stimulation. Source of these receptors: a human donor in good health (CMV status not recorded). Some clones in this sample may be carry-over from other donors' samples.

The rearrangement joins TRBV29-1 to TRBJ1-2, with D unclear. This CDR3 is 12 amino acids long. V was pared by 3 bases and J by 4 bases, with 9 bases between. Germline lookup yields CDR1 SQVTM and CDR2 ANQGSEA. The CDR3 DNA is TGCAGCGTTGATGGGCAGCTCTATGGCTACACCTTC. Translating it yields CSVDGQLYGYTF.

The V call is TRBV4-2, the J call TRBJ2-3; D assignment may be TRBD1 or TRBD2 (5 bases each). This CDR3 region has 13 residues. Trimming cost V 0 bases and J 10 bases, with 11 bases left between them. Germline V gives CDR1 LGHNA, CDR2 YNFKEQ. The chain's CDR3 is CASSQEGTPPQYF. Written as DNA, the CDR3 is TGTGCCAGCAGCCAAGAGGGGACCCCACCGCAGTATTTT.

V is TRBV27 and J is TRBJ2-1, with a weak D call TRBD1 (6 bases). Germline V gives CDR1 MNHEY, CDR2 SMNVEV (reference sequence). Between the trimmed V and J ends, which lost 8 bases and 1 base, there was a span of 15 bases. The CDR3 has 15 residues. The CDR3 coding sequence is TGTGCCAGCTCTTCCCCAGGGGCTTCCTACAATGAGCAGTTCTTC. It encodes CASSSPGASYNEQFF.

This clonotype was found a few times. V is TRBV7-9 and J is TRBJ1-5; no reliable D call. Trimming stripped 6 bases from V and 5 bases from J, with 8 bases between. Germline lookup yields CDR1 SEHNR and CDR2 FQNEAQ (reference sequence). The CDR3 spans 12 residues. The CDR3 DNA is TGTGCCAGCAGACTCGCGGATCAGCCCCAGCATTTT. This encodes CASRLADQPQHF.

This clonotype was seen many times. J is TRBJ2-3 and V is TRBV6-6; the match to TRBD2 covers 8 bases. J lost 0 bases, V lost 7 bases, and 12 bases had no gene match. Per the germline V gene, CDR1 is MNHNY and CDR2 is SVGAGI (reference sequence). This CDR3 has 17 amino acids. CDR3 nucleotide sequence: TGTGCCAGCACCCGTTATAGCGGGACCCCTAGCACAGATACGCAGTATTTT. Its translation is CASTRYSGTPSTDTQYF.

This chain joins TRBV5-4 and TRBJ1-2, with D unclear. This CDR3 is built from 12 residues. Trimming pared 2 bases from V and 7 bases from J, leaving 9 bases between. CDR1 and CDR2 from the germline V gene are SGHNT and YYREEE (reference sequence). CDR3 in DNA: TGTGCCAGCAGCTTTGAAAAGGGTGGCTACACCTTC. It translates to CASSFEKGGYTF. The variable domain in full, completed from reference TRBV5-4 and TRBJ1-2, reads ETGVTQSPTHLIKTRGQQVTLRCSSQSGHNTVSWYQQALGQGPQFIFQYYREEENGRGNFPPRFSGLQFPNYSSELNVNALELDDSALYLCASSFEKGGYTFGSGTRLTVV.

This clonotype was counted between two and nine times. The V gene is TRBV7-9, the J gene TRBJ2-7; TRBD1 aligns across 7 bases. Germline V gene lookup returns CDR1 SEHNR and CDR2 FQNEAQ (reference sequence). Germline trimming cut 5 bases from V and 5 bases from J; bases unmatched to any gene: 15. The CDR3 runs 16 residues. The CDR3 sequence is CASSPPLGDRGDEQYF. The CDR3, as DNA: TGTGCCAGCAGCCCCCCACTGGGGGACAGAGGCGACGAGCAGTACTTC.

The chain has TRBV4-2 and TRBJ2-7; no firm D call. CDR1 and CDR2 (germline): LGHNA, YNFKEQ. V was cut by 0 bases and J by 2 bases, with 8 bases left in between. The length of the CDR3 is 14 residues. CDR3: CASSQEKGTYEQYF. The CDR3 DNA follows: TGTGCCAGCAGCCAAGAAAAAGGAACCTACGAGCAGTACTTC.

The chain is built from TRBV20-1 and TRBJ2-1, with D perhaps being TRBD1 or TRBD2 (6 bases each). This CDR3 has 15 amino acids. The V end was cut by 5 bases, the J end by 7 bases, with 21 bases between. CDR1 DFQATT and CDR2 SNEGSKA come from the germline V gene (reference sequence). CDR3 nucleotide sequence: TGCAGTGCTGCCCCGGGGGCTGTCTGGAGGAATGAGCAGTTCTTC. Amino acids: CSAAPGAVWRNEQFF.

Ten or more counts support this clonotype. The V gene is TRBV7-9, the J gene TRBJ1-1; 10 nucleotides agree with TRBD1. V lost 5 bases to trimming and J lost 8 bases; unmatched junction nucleotides: 5. This CDR3 has 13 amino acids. Germline-derived CDR1 and CDR2 are SEHNR and FQNEAQ (reference sequence). CDR3 DNA sequence: TGTGCCAGCAGCCGACCGGGACAGGGGGAAGCTTTCTTT. Protein sequence: CASSRPGQGEAFF.

This chain links TRBV12-3 or TRBV12-4 with TRBJ1-2; TRBD1 is a possible D gene (6 bases). V was trimmed by 6 bases and J by 4 bases, leaving 21 bases between them. The CDR3 has 16 amino acids. The CDR3 sequence: CASRGRDIYQGYGYTF. The CDR3 DNA is TGTGCCAGCAGGGGCCGGGACATCTATCAGGGCTATGGCTACACCTTC.

The V call is TRBV9, the J call TRBJ2-3; 8 bases agree with TRBD2. J gave up 0 bases and V 2 bases, and 5 bases lay outside the gene matches. Looked up from germline, CDR1 is SGDLS and CDR2 is YYNGEE. The CDR3 loop spans 16 amino acids. CDR3 in amino acids: CASSVVPSGSTDTQYF. CDR3 in DNA: TGTGCCAGCAGCGTTGTGCCTAGCGGGAGCACAGATACGCAGTATTTT.

This chain connects TRBV6-2 or TRBV6-3 to TRBJ2-3, with D possibly being TRBD2 (5 bases). Germline CDR1 reads MNHEY; CDR2 reads SVGEGT. The CDR3 runs to 18 residues. The V and J ends lost 2 bases and 6 bases respectively, with 24 bases between them. Here the CDR3 reads CASSYPTDTTREWDTQYF. Here the CDR3 DNA reads TGTGCCAGCAGTTACCCCACCGACACGACAAGGGAGTGGGATACGCAGTATTTT.

This clonotype has a handful of counts. The genes are TRBV24-1 and TRBJ2-2; D is perhaps TRBD1 or TRBD2 (6 bases each). Germline V gene sequence: CDR1 KGHDR, CDR2 SFDVKD. V was clipped by 8 bases and J by 1 base, with 16 bases between them. CDR3 size: 16 residues. CDR3 bases: TGTGCCACCACCGGGACAACGGAGGGGAACACCGGGGAGCTGTTTTTT. Translating gives CATTGTTEGNTGELFF.

The count of this clonotype is one. This rearrangement joins TRBV7-8 to TRBJ2-7; D might be TRBD1 or TRBD2, each matching 7 bases. The CDR3 has 12 amino acids. The germline CDR1 and CDR2 sequences are SGHVS and FQNEAQ. CDR3 coding DNA: TGTGTCAGCAGCCCAGGGGGGGTCGAGCAGTACGTC. Protein product: CVSSPGGVEQYV.

The rearrangement joins TRBV28 to TRBJ1-5, with unresolved D. V lost 3 bases and J 2 bases, leaving 11 bases between the germline ends. This CDR3 has 15 amino acids. Germline CDR1 MDHEN, CDR2 SYDVKM. The CDR3 DNA follows: TGTGCCAGCAGTTTTCGGGCGGAAGGCAATCAGCCCCAGCATTTT. Residues: CASSFRAEGNQPQHF.

This clonotype was counted once. The junction differs from germline at one of its ends, possibly a read error. This sequence joins TRBV12-3 or TRBV12-4 and TRBJ2-3, with 12 bases matching TRBD2. The CDR3 is made up of 17 amino acids. The CDR3 protein is CVSKQGTSGPSTDTQYF. CDR3 sequence (DNA): TGTGTCAGCAAACAAGGGACTAGCGGGCCTAGCACAGATACGCAGTATTTT.